This T cell receptor (beta chain) was profiled in a study of response to subunit inactivated influenza vaccine. Findings and limits, study-wide: A suggestion made by the authors is that each seasonal influenza vaccination recruits few new T cells.

MiXCR, applied by TCRdb to the RT-PCR reads, yields one record per CDR3 protein. This sample has about 480,000 distinct CDR3 sequences, with approximately 9.9% found just once. Turning to this clonotype: Its antigen is not known.

The CDR3 runs 16 residues. Germline V gene lookup returns CDR1 SEHNR and CDR2 FQNEAQ (reference sequence). V was clipped by 5 bases and J by 4 bases; unmatched bases: 7. The sequence was obtained from a man between 45 and 60 years old who received an inactivated influenza vaccine. The chain has TRBV7-9 and TRBJ2-1; 11 positions agree with TRBD2. This material consisted of PBMCs from blood, taken roughly 46 days after vaccination. The CDR3 region is CASSPGLADLYNEQFF. CDR3 in DNA: TGTGCCAGCAGCCCGGGACTAGCGGACCTGTACAATGAGCAGTTCTTC.